This TCR beta chain came from a study of T cells in Graves' hyperthyroidism and ophthalmopathy. The TCR beta CDR3 regions underwent amplification using RNA transcripts as the source. TCR CDR3 regions were first amplified by RT-PCR with HTBI primers. TCRdb re-called the multiplex PCR reads with MiXCR, one entry per CDR3 protein. Of approximately 740,000 distinct CDR3 sequences detected, 14% appear once; the ten largest clones hold 9.5% to 13%. In its sample, this clonotype was seen many times. V was pared by 5 bases and J by 0 bases, with 6 bases of the junction left unmatched. Germline V CDR1 and CDR2: SGHTA, FQGNSA. The CDR3 is 15 amino acids.

Sequenced sample: blood. The chain carries TRBV7-2 and TRBJ2-7, with 8 bases that match TRBD2. The clonotype originates from a woman younger than 30 with Graves' hyperthyroidism. The CDR3 here is CASSQHSGDSYEQYF. CDR3 in DNA: TGTGCCAGCAGCCAACATAGCGGGGACTCCTACGAGCAGTACTTC.